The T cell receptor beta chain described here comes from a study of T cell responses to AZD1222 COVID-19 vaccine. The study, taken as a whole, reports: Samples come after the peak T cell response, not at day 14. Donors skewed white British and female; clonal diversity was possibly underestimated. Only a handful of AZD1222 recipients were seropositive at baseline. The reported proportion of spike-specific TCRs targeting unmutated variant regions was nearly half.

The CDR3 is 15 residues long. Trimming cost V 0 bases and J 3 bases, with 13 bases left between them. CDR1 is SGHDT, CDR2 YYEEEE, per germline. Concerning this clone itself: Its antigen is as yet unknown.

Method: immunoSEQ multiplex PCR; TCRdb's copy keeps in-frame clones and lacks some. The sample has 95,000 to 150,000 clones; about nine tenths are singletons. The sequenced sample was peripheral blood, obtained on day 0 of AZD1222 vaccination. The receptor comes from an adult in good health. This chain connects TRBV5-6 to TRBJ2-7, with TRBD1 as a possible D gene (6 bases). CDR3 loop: CASSLAPGEGYEQYF. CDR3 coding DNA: TGTGCCAGCAGCTTGGCCCCAGGGGAAGGCTACGAGCAGTACTTC.